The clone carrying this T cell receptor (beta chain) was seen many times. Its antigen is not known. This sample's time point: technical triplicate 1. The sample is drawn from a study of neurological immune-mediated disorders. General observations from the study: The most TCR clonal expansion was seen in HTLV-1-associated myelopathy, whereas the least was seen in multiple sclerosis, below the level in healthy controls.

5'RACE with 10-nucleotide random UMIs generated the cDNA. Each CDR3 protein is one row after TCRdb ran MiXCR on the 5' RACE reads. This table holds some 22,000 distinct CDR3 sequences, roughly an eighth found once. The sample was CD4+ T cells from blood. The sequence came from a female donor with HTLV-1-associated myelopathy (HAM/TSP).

As DNA, the CDR3 is TGCGCCAGCAGCTCTCCGGGACAGGGAGGGTATGGCTACACCTTC. The encoded protein is CASSSPGQGGYGYTF. V and J are TRBV5-1 and TRBJ1-2; 9 bases are shared with TRBD1. The CDR3 is made up of 15 amino acids. The V gene end was trimmed by 3 bases and the J gene end by 5 bases; junction bases not matched to a gene: 8. Germline V lookup: CDR1 SGHRS, CDR2 YFSETQ. Full variable domain (remainder filled in from reference TRBV5-1 and TRBJ1-2): KAGVTQTPRYLIKTRGQQVTLSCSPISGHRSVSWYQQTPGQGLQFLFEYFSETQRNKGNFPGRFSGRQFSNSRSEMNVSTLELGDSALYLCASSSPGQGGYGYTFGSGTRLTVV.